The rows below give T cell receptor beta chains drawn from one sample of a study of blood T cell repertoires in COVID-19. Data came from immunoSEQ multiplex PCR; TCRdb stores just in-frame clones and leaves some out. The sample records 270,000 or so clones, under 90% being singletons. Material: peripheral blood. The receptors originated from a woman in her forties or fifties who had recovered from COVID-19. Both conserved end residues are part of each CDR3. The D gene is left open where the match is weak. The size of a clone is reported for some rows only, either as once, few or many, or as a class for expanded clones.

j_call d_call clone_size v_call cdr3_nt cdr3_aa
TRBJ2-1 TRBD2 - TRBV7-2 TGTGCCAGCAGCTTAGGGACTAGCGGGTACAATGAGCAGTTCTTC CASSLGTSGYNEQFF
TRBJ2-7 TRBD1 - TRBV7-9 TGTGCCAGCAGCGAAGACGGGACAGGGGCTTGGGAGCAGTACTTC CASSEDGTGAWEQYF
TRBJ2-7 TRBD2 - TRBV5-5 TGTGCCAGCAGCTTGGCCGGGGGAGGGTCCTACGAGCAGTACTTC CASSLAGGGSYEQYF
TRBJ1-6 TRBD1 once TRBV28 TGTGCCAGCAGTTTAACCGGGACAGGGGGACCACCCCTCCACTTT CASSLTGTGGPPLHF
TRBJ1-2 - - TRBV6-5 TGTGCCAGCACTAGGACAGACTATGGCTACACCTTC CASTRTDYGYTF
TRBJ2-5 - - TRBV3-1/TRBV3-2 TGTGCCAGCAGCCAAGATCTTGGGACTGCCCCAAGGACCCAGTACTTC CASSQDLGTAPRTQYF
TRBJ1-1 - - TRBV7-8 TGTGCCAGCAGCTTAGACCCCCTAGACGGCGGCGGAGCTTTCTTT CASSLDPLDGGGAFF
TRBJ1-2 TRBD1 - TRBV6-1 TGTGCCAGCAGTGAAACCCAGACAGGGGCCATCTATGGCTACACCTTC CASSETQTGAIYGYTF
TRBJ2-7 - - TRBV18 TGTGCCAGCTCATCAACGCTTGCAGGAACCTACGAGCAGTACTTC CASSSTLAGTYEQYF
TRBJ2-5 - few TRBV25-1 TGTGCCAGCAGTCTTAACTTGGGCAGGCAAGAGACCCAGTACTTC CASSLNLGRQETQYF
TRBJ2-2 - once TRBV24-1 TGTGCCACCAGTGATTTGGATGCGGGGCGTGCGAACACCGGGGAGCTGTTTTTT CATSDLDAGRANTGELFF
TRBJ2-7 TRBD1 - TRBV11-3 TGTGCCAGCAGCGAAGGACAGGGGCTATCCTACGAGCAGTACTTC CASSEGQGLSYEQYF
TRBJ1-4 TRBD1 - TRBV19 TGTGCCAGTAGTATCCAGGGGGCTAATAATGAAAAACTGTTTTTT CASSIQGANNEKLFF
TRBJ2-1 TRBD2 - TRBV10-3 TGTGCCAGCGGGGAGGGACGGAGCTCCTACAATGAGCAGTTCTTC CASGEGRSSYNEQFF
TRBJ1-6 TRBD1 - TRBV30 TGTGCCTGGAATTTACAGGGGGGCTCCTATAATTCACCCCTCCACTTT CAWNLQGGSYNSPLHF
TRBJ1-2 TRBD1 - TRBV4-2 TGTGCCAGCAGCCCGCGGGACAGAGGTGGCTACACCTTC CASSPRDRGGYTF
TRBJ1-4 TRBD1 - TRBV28 TGTGCCAGCAGTCCAGGGGGCGTCACTAATGAAAAACTGTTTTTT CASSPGGVTNEKLFF
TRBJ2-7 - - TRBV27 TGTGCCAGCAGTCCTAAGGGGTCATCCTACGAGCAGTACTTC CASSPKGSSYEQYF
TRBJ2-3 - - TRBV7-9 TGTGCCAGCAGCTTCCTCGGACTGGCGGTCACAGATACGCAGTATTTT CASSFLGLAVTDTQYF
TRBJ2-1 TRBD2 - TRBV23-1 TGCGCCAGCAGTCCTTACACTCCGGGACTAGCGGGAGTTTGGAAGTTCTTC CASSPYTPGLAGVWKFF
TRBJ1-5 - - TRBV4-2 TGTGCCAGCAGCCAAGTCAGGGGAAGGCCCCAGCATTTT CASSQVRGRPQHF
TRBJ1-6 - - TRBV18 TGTGCCAGCTCACCATCCGGAGGGGAGGGGGGGTCACCCCTCCACTTT CASSPSGGEGGSPLHF
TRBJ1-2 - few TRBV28 TGTGCCAGCAGTTCAGGTGTGCTGTATGGCTACACCTTC CASSSGVLYGYTF
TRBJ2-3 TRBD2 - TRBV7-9 TGTGCCAGCAGCCGACTGCGGGGGACCCGGGAACACCCGCAGTATTTT CASSRLRGTREHPQYF
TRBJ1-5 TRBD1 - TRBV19 TGTGCCAGTTCACACGGACAGGTCCGCAATCAGCCCCAGCATTTT CASSHGQVRNQPQHF